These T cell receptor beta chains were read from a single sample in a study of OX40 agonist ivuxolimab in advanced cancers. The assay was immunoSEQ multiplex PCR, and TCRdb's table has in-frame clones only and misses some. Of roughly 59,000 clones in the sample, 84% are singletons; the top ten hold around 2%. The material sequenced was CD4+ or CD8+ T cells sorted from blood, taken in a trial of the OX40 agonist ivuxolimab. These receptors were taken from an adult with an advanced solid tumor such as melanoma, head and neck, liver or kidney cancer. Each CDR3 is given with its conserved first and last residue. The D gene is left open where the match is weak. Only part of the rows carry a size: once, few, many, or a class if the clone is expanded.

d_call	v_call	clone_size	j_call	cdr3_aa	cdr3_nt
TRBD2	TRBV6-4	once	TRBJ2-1	CASSDSPSGSNEQFF	TGTGCCAGCAGTGACTCGCCTAGCGGGAGTAATGAGCAGTTCTTC
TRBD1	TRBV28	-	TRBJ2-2	CASSLSGTGDTGELFF	TGTGCCAGCAGTTTATCAGGGACAGGGGACACCGGGGAGCTGTTTTTT
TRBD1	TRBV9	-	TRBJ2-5	CASSVGTGPQETQYF	TGTGCCAGCAGCGTAGGGACAGGGCCTCAAGAGACCCAGTACTTC
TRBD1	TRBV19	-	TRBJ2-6	CASSIVKGTGGSGANVLTF	TGTGCCAGTAGTATAGTAAAGGGGACAGGGGGTTCTGGGGCCAACGTCCTGACTTTC
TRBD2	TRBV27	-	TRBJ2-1	CASSSMGLAEHEQFF	TGTGCCAGCAGTTCCATGGGACTAGCGGAGCATGAGCAGTTCTTC
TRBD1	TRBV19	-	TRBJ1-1	CASSISRGGQAKSFF	TGTGCCAGTAGTATAAGCCGTGGGGGACAGGCTAAGTCTTTCTTT
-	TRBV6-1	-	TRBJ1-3	CASSPRSYSGNTIYF	TGTGCCAGCAGTCCAAGGAGCTACTCTGGAAACACCATATATTTT
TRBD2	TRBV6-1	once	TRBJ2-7	CASSEARPSGIFHEQYF	TGTGCCAGCAGTGAAGCGCGTCCTAGCGGGATTTTTCACGAGCAGTACTTC
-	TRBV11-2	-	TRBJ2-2	CASSFTAPGELFF	TGTGCCAGCAGCTTTACGGCGCCCGGGGAGCTGTTTTTT
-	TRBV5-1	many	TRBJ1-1	CASSPRAGTGYKAFF	TGCGCCAGCAGCCCAAGGGCCGGGACTGGCTATAAAGCTTTCTTT
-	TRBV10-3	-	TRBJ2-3	CAISEQQGNTDTQYF	TGTGCCATCAGTGAGCAACAGGGTAACACAGATACGCAGTATTTT